Presented here are 16 T cell receptor beta chains from one specimen sequenced in a study of cytomegalovirus exposure and HLA in healthy donors. The assay was immunoSEQ multiplex PCR, and TCRdb's table has in-frame clones only and misses some. Of more than 200,000 clones detected, 87% appear once; the ten largest clones hold approximately 12%. Sequencing used PBMCs. The receptor source for this set is a man younger than 35 in good health and CMV-seropositive.

The chain couples TRBV27 to TRBJ1-1, with TRBD1 as a possible D gene (5 bases). CDR1 and CDR2 (germline): MNHEY, SMNVEV (reference sequence). The CDR3 runs 12 residues. The CDR3 DNA reads as TGTGTCATAAGGGGCACCAACACTGAAGCTTTCTTT. This encodes CVIRGTNTEAFF.

The rearrangement joins TRBV6-5 to TRBJ2-1; a weak D match, TRBD2 (5 bases). V was cut by 2 bases and J by 8 bases, with 19 bases left in between. The CDR3 spans 16 residues. The germline CDR1 and CDR2 sequences are MNHEY and SVGAGI. CDR3 DNA sequence: TGTGCCAGCAGTTACCGGGCGGGTTGGGCCCGACATGAGCAGTTCTTC. Translating gives CASSYRAGWARHEQFF.

V usage is TRBV30 and J usage is TRBJ2-1; D is unresolved. V was clipped by 3 bases and J by 2 bases, with 14 bases between them. This CDR3 has 15 amino acids. Germline V gene lookup returns CDR1 GTSNPN and CDR2 SVGIG (reference sequence). The DNA of the CDR3 is TGTGCCTGGAGCCCCCTCGGCAGAGCCTACAATGAGCAGTTCTTC. Translating it yields CAWSPLGRAYNEQFF.

Comment on this clone: Other DNA sequences from this sample encode an identical CDR3 as well. This sequence joins TRBV20-1 and TRBJ1-2; D possibly corresponds to TRBD1 (5 bases). V gave up 3 bases and J gave up 6 bases, with 8 bases separating them. Germline CDR1 is DFQATT and CDR2 is SNEGSKA (reference sequence). CDR3 length: 11 residues. As DNA, the CDR3 is TGCAGTGCTAGGTTAGGGGATGGCTACACCTTC. The encoded protein is CSARLGDGYTF.

The count of this clone is one. The rearrangement links TRBV6-1 to TRBJ1-1; D remains unclear. The V gene's germline CDR1 is MNHNS and CDR2 SASEGT. The CDR3 loop spans 10 amino acids. V gave up 8 bases and J gave up 3 bases, with 4 bases separating them. DNA of the CDR3: TGTGCCAGCGAAGACACTGAAGCTTTCTTT. It is translated as CASEDTEAFF.

The V call is TRBV7-6, the J call TRBJ2-3; TRBD2 matches at 12 bases. V gave up 3 bases and J gave up 0 bases; unmatched junction bases: 4. This CDR3 contains 17 residues. Germline V gives CDR1 SGHVS, CDR2 FNYEAQ. CDR3 protein: CASSLGLAGGSTDTQYF. In nucleotides, the CDR3 is TGTGCCAGCAGCTTGGGGCTAGCGGGAGGGAGCACAGATACGCAGTATTTT.

The chain links TRBV14 to TRBJ2-7, with D maybe TRBD2 (6 bases). In germline, CDR1 is SGHDN, CDR2 FVKESK. There are 20 residues in the CDR3. V gave up 0 bases and J gave up 0 bases, with 24 bases separating them. CDR3 amino acids: CASSQDQWRGWIEGSYEQYF. The CDR3 DNA reads as TGTGCCAGCAGCCAAGATCAGTGGAGGGGCTGGATTGAAGGCTCCTACGAGCAGTACTTC. The full variable domain, with the rest looked up from reference TRBV14 and TRBJ2-7, is EAGVTQFPSHSVIEKGQTVTLRCDPISGHDNLYWYRRVMGKEIKFLLHFVKESKQDESGMPNNRFLAERTGGTYSTLKVQPAELEDSGVYFCASSQDQWRGWIEGSYEQYFGPGTRLTVT.

V is TRBV10-3 and J is TRBJ1-3; 7 bases fit TRBD1. The germline V gene has CDR1 ENHRY and CDR2 SYGVKD. The CDR3 consists of 12 residues. The chain's CDR3 is CACKGAGNTIYF. The CDR3 nucleotides read TGTGCATGTAAGGGGGCAGGAAACACCATATATTTT.

This chain links TRBV15 with TRBJ1-2; D is ambiguous. CDR3 length: 14 amino acids. CDR1 and CDR2 (germline): LNHNV, YYDKDF (reference sequence). V was cut by 0 bases and J by 6 bases, with 11 bases left in between. CDR3 sequence: CATSRDSSLDGYTF. As DNA, the CDR3 is TGTGCCACCAGCAGAGATTCGAGTTTAGATGGCTACACCTTC.

This clone was recorded once. V usage is TRBV27 and J usage is TRBJ2-7; perhaps TRBD2 as D (5 bases). CDR1 and CDR2 from the germline V gene are MNHEY and SMNVEV (reference sequence). V lost 4 bases to trimming and J lost 0 bases, with 13 bases between them. The CDR3 extends over 15 amino acids. This CDR3 is CASSSLAFRSYEQYF. For the CDR3, the DNA is TGTGCCAGCAGTTCCTTAGCGTTTCGCTCCTACGAGCAGTACTTC.

V gene TRBV27 combines with J gene TRBJ2-3; TRBD2 matches 9 bases. With 6 bases clipped from V and 4 bases from J, the junction kept 8 bases outside the gene matches. The CDR3 spans 15 residues. The V gene's germline CDR1 is MNHEY and CDR2 SMNVEV (reference sequence). CDR3 sequence reads: CASRRRREGSDTQYF. CDR3 nucleotides: TGTGCCAGCAGGAGGAGGCGGGAGGGGTCAGATACGCAGTATTTT.

The chain is built from TRBV5-1 and TRBJ2-3, with 9 bases aligning to TRBD1. The CDR3 is made up of 14 amino acids. V shed 4 bases and J 7 bases; nucleotides not matched to a gene: 7. The V gene's germline CDR1 is SGHRS and CDR2 YFSETQ. CDR3 sequence (DNA): TGCGCCAGCAGCGACAGACAGGGGGGGAATACGCAGTATTTT. Translating gives CASSDRQGGNTQYF.

The V and J genes are TRBV13 and TRBJ2-2; no clear D gene. The V and J ends lost 0 bases and 7 bases respectively, with 6 bases between them. The CDR3 spans 13 residues. The germline gives CDR1 PRHDT, CDR2 FYEKMQ (reference sequence). The CDR3 loop is CASSLGGYGELFF. The CDR3 region has the DNA TGTGCCAGCAGCTTAGGCGGCTACGGGGAGCTGTTTTTT.

V gene TRBV6-1 combines with J gene TRBJ2-1; D might be TRBD2 (6 bases). The CDR3 loop spans 15 amino acids. The V end lost 7 bases, the J end lost 5 bases, and 18 bases lay between the germline ends. Germline V gene lookup returns CDR1 MNHNS and CDR2 SASEGT. The CDR3 DNA reads as TGTGCCAGCAAAACCCCGCGGGGCTGGGACAATGAGCAGTTCTTC. It encodes CASKTPRGWDNEQFF.

This rearrangement joins TRBV15 to TRBJ2-5, with D possibly being TRBD2 (6 bases). The CDR3 extends over 15 amino acids. Trimming shortened V by 0 bases and J by 0 bases, and 8 bases separated the two germline ends. CDR1 is LNHNV, CDR2 YYDKDF, per germline (reference sequence). The CDR3 DNA follows: TGTGCCACCAGCAGAGATCCGGGGGACCAAGAGACCCAGTACTTC. Residues: CATSRDPGDQETQYF.

The CDR3 sequence is CASSLANGIPNEKLFF. The CDR3 nucleotides are TGTGCCAGCAGCTTAGCGAACGGGATTCCGAATGAAAAACTGTTTTTT. The chain has TRBV7-6 and TRBJ1-4; D call uncertain. Germline-derived CDR1 and CDR2 are SGHVS and FNYEAQ. The V end lost 0 bases, the J end lost 5 bases, and 13 bases lay between the germline ends. This CDR3 region has 16 residues.